One sample yielded the 2 T cell receptor beta chains listed below, sequenced in a study of resident and recirculating memory T cells in vitiligo. Generated by immunoSEQ multiplex PCR, the TCRdb table keeps only in-frame clones and is missing some. This repertoire shows tens of thousands of clones, roughly 90% found once; its top ten account for over 4.5%. The source material was blood. Source of these receptors: a male donor with vitiligo.

The rearrangement joins TRBV6-5 to TRBJ2-7; 10 nucleotides match TRBD1. The V gene's germline CDR1 is MNHEY and CDR2 SVGAGI. The length of the CDR3 is 15 residues. V trimming: 6 bases; J trimming: 3 bases; junction bases outside the gene matches: 8. The DNA of the CDR3 is TGTGCCAGCAGACCGGGACAGGGGCGTTACTACGAGCAGTACTTC. Translated, it gives CASRPGQGRYYEQYF.

The J gene is TRBJ2-1, the V gene TRBV5-6, with TRBD2 as a possible D gene (5 bases). The germline gives CDR1 SGHDT, CDR2 YYEEEE. The CDR3 extends over 13 amino acids. The V end lost 3 bases, the J end lost 7 bases, and 11 bases lay between the germline ends. The CDR3 DNA follows: TGTGCCAGCAGCTCCCGACGCGGGAATGAGCAGTTCTTC. Translated: CASSSRRGNEQFF.